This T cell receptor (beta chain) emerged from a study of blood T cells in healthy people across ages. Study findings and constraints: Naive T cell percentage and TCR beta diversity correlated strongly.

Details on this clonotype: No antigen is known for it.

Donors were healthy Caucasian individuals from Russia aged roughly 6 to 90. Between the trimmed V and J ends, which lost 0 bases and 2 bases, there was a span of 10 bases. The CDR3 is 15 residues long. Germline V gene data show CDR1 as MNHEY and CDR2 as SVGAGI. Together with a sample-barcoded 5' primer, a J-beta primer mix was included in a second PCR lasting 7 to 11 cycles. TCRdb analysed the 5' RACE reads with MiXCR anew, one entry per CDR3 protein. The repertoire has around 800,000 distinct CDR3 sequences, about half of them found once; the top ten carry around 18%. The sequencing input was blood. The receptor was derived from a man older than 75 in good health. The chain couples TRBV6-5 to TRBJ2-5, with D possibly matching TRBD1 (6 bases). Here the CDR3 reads CASSYSVRGQETQYF. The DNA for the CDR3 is TGTGCCAGCAGTTACTCAGTCAGGGGACAAGAGACCCAGTACTTC.